This is a list of T cell receptor beta chains from one sample in a study of blood T cells in healthy people across ages. MiXCR, applied by TCRdb to the 5' RACE reads, yields one record per CDR3 protein. In the table there are 710,000 or so distinct CDR3 sequences, 20% to 25% of which are singletons. Sequenced: blood. The receptors were gathered from a man aged 70 or older in good health. Each CDR3 is given with its conserved first and last residue.

len	v_gene	j_gene	CDR3aa
15	TRBV3-1	TRBJ2-4	CASSQGLAGAPIQYF
13	TRBV29-1	TRBJ2-2	CSARGGNTGELFF
14	TRBV12-3/TRBV12-4	TRBJ2-3	CASSPTSGGDTQYF
16	TRBV20-1	TRBJ1-1	CSARERGGPTNTEAFF
14	TRBV7-9	TRBJ1-4	CASRGQARNEKLFF
16	TRBV7-2	TRBJ2-4	CASSLALGSPQNIQYF
17	TRBV6-1	.	CASSEARASGKRETQYF
15	TRBV20-1	TRBJ1-5	CSASRSGGRDQPQHF
16	TRBV7-8	TRBJ2-7	CASSTTGTGQLGEQYF
15	TRBV12-3/TRBV12-4	TRBJ2-5	CASSRPGQSWETQYF
16	TRBV6-2/TRBV6-3	TRBJ2-6	CASSRTGNSGANVLTF
16	TRBV20-1	TRBJ2-6	CSARDWGLTGANVLTF
14	TRBV12-3/TRBV12-4	TRBJ1-5	CASSPLHGAQPQHF
14	TRBV5-1	TRBJ2-3	CASSFMGSTDTQYF
13	TRBV7-2	TRBJ2-3	CASSSQGADTQYF
13	TRBV18	TRBJ2-5	CASSPGHRETQYF
13	TRBV5-1	TRBJ2-2	CASSLGRGGELFF
12	TRBV6-2/TRBV6-3	TRBJ1-2	CASSYAGDGYTF
15	TRBV14	TRBJ2-1	CASSRTAGKYNEQFF
13	TRBV2	TRBJ1-4	CASRAGTGEKLFF
15	TRBV7-2	TRBJ2-6	CASSPPAAGANVLTF
13	TRBV20-1	TRBJ1-4	CSASRGPNEKLFF
13	TRBV5-1	TRBJ2-7	CASSFDNSYEQYF
13	TRBV5-6	TRBJ2-1	CASNFGLYNEQFF
14	TRBV9	.	CASSVASGGYEQYF
12	TRBV6-2/TRBV6-3	TRBJ2-1	CASMSPNNEQFF
16	TRBV9	.	CASSVRSGFGSYEQYF